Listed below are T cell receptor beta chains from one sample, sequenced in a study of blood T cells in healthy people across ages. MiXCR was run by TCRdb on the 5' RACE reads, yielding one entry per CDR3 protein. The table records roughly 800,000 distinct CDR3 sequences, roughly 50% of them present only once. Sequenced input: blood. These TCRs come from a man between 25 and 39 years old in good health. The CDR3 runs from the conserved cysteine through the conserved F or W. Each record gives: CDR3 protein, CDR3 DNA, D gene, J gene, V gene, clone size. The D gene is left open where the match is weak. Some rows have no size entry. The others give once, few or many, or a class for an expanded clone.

CASSLADRGRNSPLHF,TGCGCCAGCAGCTTGGCCGATAGGGGTCGCAATTCACCCCTCCACTTT,-,TRBJ1-6,TRBV5-1,-
CSARLAGETDTQYF,TGCAGTGCTAGGTTAGCGGGAGAGACAGATACGCAGTATTTT,TRBD2,TRBJ2-3,TRBV20-1,-
CATRGRKNRAFF,TGTGCCACCCGAGGGAGAAAGAACCGAGCTTTCTTT,-,TRBJ1-1,TRBV7-9,-
CSATSKRGVRETQYF,TGCAGTGCTACGTCCAAAAGGGGGGTTCGAGAGACCCAGTACTTC,-,TRBJ2-5,TRBV20-1,-
CATSRDRGTGTVGGGYTF,TGTGCCACCAGCAGAGATAGGGGGACAGGGACGGTAGGAGGCGGCTACACCTTC,TRBD1,TRBJ1-2,TRBV15,-
CSASAGNEQYF,TGCAGTGCTAGCGCAGGAAATGAGCAGTACTTC,-,TRBJ2-7,TRBV20-1,-
CASSLGNRNQPQHF,TGTGCCAGCAGCTTAGGGAACCGCAATCAGCCCCAGCATTTT,-,TRBJ1-5,TRBV7-8,-
CAISESHRDSLSTQYF,TGTGCCATCAGTGAGTCGCACCGGGACAGCCTGAGTACGCAGTATTTT,TRBD1,TRBJ2-3,TRBV10-3,few
CASGSTGSYERYF,TGTGCCAGCGGTTCAACAGGGTCCTACGAGCGGTACTTC,-,TRBJ2-4,TRBV12-3/TRBV12-4,-
CASSLAQGSGWNEQFF,TGTGCCAGCAGCTTAGCGCAGGGTAGCGGGTGGAATGAGCAGTTCTTC,TRBD2,TRBJ2-1,TRBV7-2,few
CASSLTQSFYNEQFF,TGTGCCAGCAGCTTGACCCAGTCCTTCTACAATGAGCAGTTCTTC,-,TRBJ2-1,TRBV5-4,once
CASSFGGFQETQYF,TGTGCCAGCAGTTTCGGCGGGTTTCAAGAGACCCAGTACTTC,-,TRBJ2-5,TRBV12-3/TRBV12-4,few
CASSFPGQANWGDTQYF,TGTGCCAGCAGCTTCCCCGGACAGGCAAATTGGGGAGATACGCAGTATTTT,TRBD1,TRBJ2-3,TRBV5-6,-
CASSYGDAGNTEAFF,TGTGCCAGCAGTTACGGGGACGCCGGGAACACTGAAGCTTTCTTT,-,TRBJ1-1,TRBV6-5,-
CASSFRSPSSYNEQYF,TGTGCCAGCAGTTTTCGTAGCCCAAGCTCCTACAATGAGCAGTACTTC,-,TRBJ2-7,TRBV28,once
CSRGSVYNEQFF,TGCAGTCGAGGGAGTGTGTACAATGAGCAGTTCTTC,-,TRBJ2-1,TRBV20-1,many
CASSYALGEGEFYEQYF,TGTGCCAGCAGTTACGCGCTCGGGGAGGGCGAGTTCTACGAGCAGTACTTC,TRBD2,TRBJ2-7,TRBV6-2/TRBV6-3,-
CASHGRDLYLETQYF,TGTGCCAGCCATGGACGGGACTTATATCTTGAGACCCAGTACTTC,-,TRBJ2-5,TRBV6-1,-
CASSLVGRSTDTQYF,TGTGCCAGCAGTTTAGTGGGCAGAAGCACAGATACGCAGTATTTT,-,TRBJ2-3,TRBV28,-
CASSPGANEQFF,TGTGCCAGCAGCCCGGGGGCGAATGAGCAGTTCTTC,-,TRBJ2-1,TRBV13,few
CSATDPGTTTDTQYF,TGCAGTGCTACAGACCCCGGGACAACCACAGATACGCAGTATTTT,-,TRBJ2-3,TRBV20-1,-
CSARGETGSHNGYTF,TGCAGTGCTAGGGGGGAGACAGGTTCCCACAATGGCTACACCTTC,-,TRBJ1-2,TRBV20-1,few
CASSSSGQGDEQYF,TGTGCCAGCAGTTCATCGGGACAGGGCGACGAGCAGTACTTC,TRBD1,TRBJ2-7,TRBV28,once
CSVEEVSSYEQYF,TGCAGCGTTGAAGAGGTCAGCTCCTACGAGCAGTACTTC,-,TRBJ2-7,TRBV29-1,-
CASRVGWGETQYF,TGTGCCAGCAGGGTCGGCTGGGGGGAGACCCAGTACTTC,-,TRBJ2-5,TRBV7-2,-
CASSLRLERKTQYF,TGTGCCAGCAGCTTACGGTTGGAACGAAAGACCCAGTACTTC,-,TRBJ2-5,TRBV11-2,-
CASSRKAFYEQYF,TGTGCCAGCAGTAGGAAGGCTTTCTACGAGCAGTACTTC,-,TRBJ2-7,TRBV27,-
CAISGQGAVGEQYF,TGTGCCATCAGTGGACAGGGGGCGGTCGGCGAGCAGTACTTC,TRBD1,TRBJ2-7,TRBV10-3,-
CASSLWGSGEQYF,TGTGCCAGCAGCTTATGGGGCAGCGGGGAGCAGTACTTC,TRBD2,TRBJ2-4,TRBV7-2,few
CASSLRDRMTEQYF,TGCGCCAGCAGCTTAAGGGATAGGATGACTGAGCAGTACTTC,-,TRBJ2-7,TRBV5-1,few
CASSLVQGPGNIQYF,TGTGCCAGCAGCCTCGTCCAAGGGCCGGGGAACATTCAGTACTTC,-,TRBJ2-4,TRBV3-1,-
CASSLALAQETQYF,TGCGCCAGCAGCTTGGCGCTAGCGCAAGAGACCCAGTACTTC,-,TRBJ2-5,TRBV5-1,-
CASSLAAGVRDEQYF,TGTGCCAGCAGCTTAGCAGCGGGAGTCAGGGATGAGCAGTACTTC,TRBD2,TRBJ2-5,TRBV7-9,-
CASREEGAAYEQYF,TGTGCCAGCAGAGAGGAGGGAGCGGCCTACGAGCAGTACTTC,-,TRBJ2-7,TRBV7-2,-
CATGTLNTIYF,TGTGCCACCGGGACCTTAAACACCATATATTTT,-,TRBJ1-3,TRBV6-6,-